Listed below are T cell receptor beta chains from one sample, sequenced in a study of T-cell reconstitution after alpha-beta-depleted transplantation in children. TCRdb redid the calling of the PCR reads with MiXCR, one entry per CDR3 protein. The table includes about 260,000 distinct CDR3 sequences, just under 8.5% detected once. The source material was PBMCs, mostly from graft donor cells, sampled 180 days after TCRalphabeta/CD19-depleted stem cell transplant. Every receptor here comes from a male patient between 10 and 17 years old who had a stem cell transplant for acute lymphoblastic leukemia, so the T cells may come from the graft donor. The CDR3 runs from the conserved cysteine through the conserved F or W. The D gene is left open where the match is weak. Size is omitted from some rows. Given values are once, few, many or a class for expanded clones.

j_call,clone_size,v_call,d_call,cdr3_nt,cdr3_aa
TRBJ2-1,-,TRBV20-1,TRBD2,TGCAGTGTTGAGCGGGGGGGCCCCTTAAAGCAGTTCTTC,CSVERGGPLKQFF
TRBJ1-2,many,TRBV28,TRBD1,TGTGCCAGCAGACGACAGGGAGGCGGCTACACCTTC,CASRRQGGGYTF
TRBJ2-3,many,TRBV6-4,-,TGTGCCAGCAGCACACCCTTCCCCTCGTGTATCCAGGATACGCAGTATTTT,CASSTPFPSCIQDTQYF
TRBJ2-7,many,TRBV6-5,TRBD2,TGTGCCAGCAGTTCCTGGACTAGCGGCTTCTACGAGCAGTACTTC,CASSSWTSGFYEQYF
TRBJ2-7,many,TRBV13,TRBD2,TGTGCCAGCAGCTTAGGGCGGGAGGAGGAGCAGTACTTC,CASSLGREEEQYF
TRBJ2-7,many,TRBV20-1,TRBD2,TGCAGTGCTATCGGGACTAGCGGGAGCCTCTCCTACGAGCAGTACTTC,CSAIGTSGSLSYEQYF
TRBJ2-5,many,TRBV20-1,TRBD2,TGCAGTGCTAGAGCTGAGCGGGGGGGATCAGAGACCCAGTACTTC,CSARAERGGSETQYF
TRBJ2-5,few,TRBV5-1,TRBD1,TGCGCCAGCAGCCCTGGACAGGCCAGCCAAGAGACCCAGTACTTC,CASSPGQASQETQYF
TRBJ2-7,once,TRBV20-1,-,TGCAGTGCTAGAGCCAAGAGCTCCTACGAGCAGTACTTC,CSARAKSSYEQYF
TRBJ2-1,many,TRBV6-5,-,TGTGCCAGCAGTTCCGGTCAGGGCTCCTACAATGAGCAGTTCTTC,CASSSGQGSYNEQFF
TRBJ1-1,many,TRBV20-1,-,TGCAGTGCTAGCGTAAGCCCCATGAACACTGAAGCTTTCTTT,CSASVSPMNTEAFF
TRBJ1-5,few,TRBV7-8,-,TGTGCCAGCAGCTTACCAGGGAGGGGCGGTCAGCCCCAGCATTTT,CASSLPGRGGQPQHF
TRBJ2-3,many,TRBV7-9,-,TGTGCCAGCAGCTCTACGACTAGCACAGATACGCAGTATTTT,CASSSTTSTDTQYF
TRBJ2-2,-,TRBV7-6,TRBD2,TGTGCCAGCAGTCTACCGGGAGGCCGATTCACCGGGGAGCTGTTTTTT,CASSLPGGRFTGELFF
TRBJ1-2,many,TRBV6-5,-,TGTGCCAGCAGTTTCCGGGGCTATGGCTACACCTTC,CASSFRGYGYTF
TRBJ2-7,-,TRBV3-1,TRBD2,TGTGCCAGCAGCCTTCTAGCGGGACGTAGTCCACGTGAAGAGCAGTACTTC,CASSLLAGRSPREEQYF
TRBJ2-4,many,TRBV28,-,TGTGCCAGCAGTTTATCAGGGCCTGACATTCAGTACTTC,CASSLSGPDIQYF
TRBJ2-2,many,TRBV28,TRBD1,TGTGCCAGCAACAGGGGACAGGGGGTCACCGGGGAGCTGTTTTTT,CASNRGQGVTGELFF
TRBJ1-4,many,TRBV7-2,TRBD1,TGTGCCAGCAGCCTCACAGGGGGCAAGAAACTGTTTTTT,CASSLTGGKKLFF
TRBJ2-2,many,TRBV5-1,-,TGCGCCAGCAGCTTGGAGTTCGGGGAGCTGTTTTTT,CASSLEFGELFF
TRBJ2-1,-,TRBV10-3,TRBD2,TGTGCCATCAGTGATAGCGGGAGCTACAATGAGCAGTTCTTC,CAISDSGSYNEQFF
TRBJ2-7,many,TRBV5-1,-,TGCGCCAGCAGCCTCGACAGCCTTTCAAGCTCCTACGAGCAGTACTTC,CASSLDSLSSSYEQYF
TRBJ1-1,many,TRBV5-1,-,TGCGCCAGCAGCTCGTGGGGCGACACTGAAGCTTTCTTT,CASSSWGDTEAFF
TRBJ1-2,many,TRBV9,-,TGTGCCAGCAGCGACACCCTCCGACAGTACCATGGCTACACCTTC,CASSDTLRQYHGYTF
TRBJ2-7,-,TRBV7-3,TRBD1,TGTGCCAGCAGCTTATGGCCCGGACAGGGCCACCTCTACGAGCAGTACTTC,CASSLWPGQGHLYEQYF
TRBJ1-5,many,TRBV27,-,TGTGCCAGCAGTTTCAGGGGTGAACAGCCCCAGCATTTT,CASSFRGEQPQHF
TRBJ1-5,many,TRBV6-2/TRBV6-3,-,TGTGCCAGCAGTTACCTCGGGAGGCCCCAGCATTTT,CASSYLGRPQHF
TRBJ2-7,-,TRBV9,-,TGTGCCAGCAGCGTAGAGCAGGCCCCGGACGAGCAGTACTTC,CASSVEQAPDEQYF
TRBJ1-2,few,TRBV7-9,-,TGTGCCAGCAGCCCCGCCTCTAACTATGGCTACACCTTC,CASSPASNYGYTF
TRBJ2-7,many,TRBV20-1,TRBD1,TGCAGTGCTAGAGAGGCAGGGGGCTACGAGCAGTACTTC,CSAREAGGYEQYF
TRBJ2-2,many,TRBV6-6,-,TGTGCCAGCAGCCTTCTGAGGACCGGGGAGCTGTTTTTT,CASSLLRTGELFF
TRBJ2-7,-,TRBV20-1,-,TGCAGTGCTAGTGCAGAGTTCTACGAGCAGTACTTC,CSASAEFYEQYF
TRBJ1-1,many,TRBV11-2,-,TGTGCCAGCAGCTTCGGGACTCTAACGAACACTGAAGCTTTCTTT,CASSFGTLTNTEAFF
TRBJ2-3,many,TRBV5-6,TRBD2,TGTGCCAGCAGCTCCCCCCTTCGGACTAGCGGAAGCACAGATACGCAGTATTTT,CASSSPLRTSGSTDTQYF
TRBJ2-6,many,TRBV29-1,-,TGCAGCGTCGTAGTGGCCAACGTCCTGACTTTC,CSVVVANVLTF
TRBJ1-6,many,TRBV19,-,TGTGCCAGTAGTCCCCGACAGAATTCACCCCTCCACTTT,CASSPRQNSPLHF
TRBJ2-5,many,TRBV12-3/TRBV12-4,-,TGTGCCAGCAGCCTTCAACAGAGGTGGGATATGCGGACCCAGTACTTC,CASSLQQRWDMRTQYF
TRBJ2-2,-,TRBV4-3,TRBD1,TGCGCCAGCAGCCAAGGGACAGGGTTGAGCACCGGGGAGCTGTTTTTT,CASSQGTGLSTGELFF
TRBJ2-4,many,TRBV3-1,TRBD1,TGTGCCAGCAGCCCGGGACAGTTACGACTAGCCAAAAACATTCAGTACTTC,CASSPGQLRLAKNIQYF
TRBJ2-7,few,TRBV6-1,-,TGTGCCAGCAGTGCTCCGGGACTTTCCTACGAGCAGTACTTC,CASSAPGLSYEQYF
TRBJ2-1,few,TRBV19,-,TGTGCCAGTAGTAGGGGGTTCTCCTACAATGAGCAGTTCTTC,CASSRGFSYNEQFF
TRBJ2-5,many,TRBV29-1,TRBD1,TGCAGCGCTGACGACAGGGCCGAAGAGACCCAGTACTTC,CSADDRAEETQYF
TRBJ1-1,many,TRBV18,-,TGTGCCAGCTCACCACCGAAGGGGCCACCTTTTGTGAACACTGAAGCTTTCTTT,CASSPPKGPPFVNTEAFF
TRBJ1-2,many,TRBV27,-,TGTGCCAGCAGTTACCTCCCCAGGGCTGGTGGCTACACCTTC,CASSYLPRAGGYTF
TRBJ1-5,many,TRBV5-1,-,TGCGCCAGCAGCTTGGCCGGGGGACCACAGCCCCAGCATTTT,CASSLAGGPQPQHF
TRBJ1-1,many,TRBV7-9,TRBD1,TGTGCCAGCAGCCCAGGGGGCAGGGAAGCTTTCTTT,CASSPGGREAFF
TRBJ1-1,many,TRBV28,-,TGTGCCAGCAGTTTGGAAACGGGAGCTTTCTTT,CASSLETGAFF
TRBJ1-5,many,TRBV4-3,-,TGCGCCAGCAGCCAACGGGGGCATCATCAGCCCCAGCATTTT,CASSQRGHHQPQHF
TRBJ2-7,many,TRBV11-3,-,TGTGCCAGCAGCCCGTCAGGGGGAGGGATATACGAGCAGTACTTC,CASSPSGGGIYEQYF
TRBJ1-1,many,TRBV6-5,-,TGTGCCAGCAGTTACACTGGGATGGACACTGAAGCTTTCTTT,CASSYTGMDTEAFF
TRBJ2-5,many,TRBV11-2,-,TGTGCCAGCAGCTTAGGGGTAGCTGGTTCCCGGGAGACCCAGTACTTC,CASSLGVAGSRETQYF
TRBJ1-2,many,TRBV20-1,-,TGCAGTGCCCGAATTCGGTACTATGGCTACACCTTC,CSARIRYYGYTF
TRBJ2-1,many,TRBV4-3,-,TGCGCCAGCAGCCAAGGGGTACAGGGCAATGAGCAGTTCTTC,CASSQGVQGNEQFF
TRBJ1-1,many,TRBV10-3,-,TGTGCCATCAGTGCCCGGGACACTTTGAACACTGAAGCTTTCTTT,CAISARDTLNTEAFF
TRBJ2-3,many,TRBV20-1,TRBD2,TGCAGTAGCCACCGGACTAGCCAACGCACAGATACGCAGTATTTT,CSSHRTSQRTDTQYF
TRBJ2-5,many,TRBV28,TRBD1,TGTGCCAGCAGTACCTGGGACAGCCTGCCCCAAGAGACCCATTACTTC,CASSTWDSLPQETHYF
TRBJ1-2,many,TRBV9,-,TGTGCCAGCAGCGTTGCCGGGACTCCTAACTATGGCTACACCTTC,CASSVAGTPNYGYTF